These 17 T cell receptor beta chains share one sample of origin, sequenced in a study of blood T cell repertoires in COVID-19. Clones were read by immunoSEQ multiplex PCR, and TCRdb kept only the in-frame ones, dropping some. The data hold hundreds of thousands of clones, with roughly nine tenths observed a single time. The source material was peripheral blood. These receptor sequences come from a woman in her forties or fifties with COVID-19, enrolled during active disease.

The chain links TRBV5-1 to TRBJ2-3, with 8 bases fitting TRBD2. Germline lookup yields CDR1 SGHRS and CDR2 YFSETQ. The CDR3 runs 13 residues. Trimming cost V 8 bases and J 5 bases; bases outside gene matches: 7. CDR3 in amino acids: CASGTSPLDTQYF. For the CDR3, the DNA is TGCGCCAGTGGGACTAGTCCCCTAGATACGCAGTATTTT.

This rearrangement joins TRBV11-1 to TRBJ2-5; D unclear. CDR1 is SGHAT, CDR2 FQDESV, per germline (reference sequence). There are 16 residues in the CDR3. The ends were cut back, 3 bases at V and 1 base at J, with 15 bases in the middle. The CDR3 spells CASSFREVHGQETQYF. CDR3 coding DNA: TGTGCCAGCAGCTTCCGCGAAGTTCACGGCCAAGAGACCCAGTACTTC.

This sequence joins TRBV6-5 and TRBJ2-7; 14 nucleotides match TRBD2. The CDR3 spans 14 residues. CDR1 is MNHEY, CDR2 SVGAGI, per germline. Germline trimming cut 10 bases from V and 5 bases from J; bases unmatched to any gene: 7. In DNA, the CDR3 is TGTGCCACCGGACTAGCGGGGGGTTCGAACGAGCAGTACTTC. Its translation: CATGLAGGSNEQYF.

This clone showed up just once. V is TRBV19 and J is TRBJ1-6; 9 bases line up with TRBD1. The CDR3 runs 15 residues. V shed 3 bases and J 8 bases; nucleotides not matched to a gene: 5. Germline assignment: CDR1 LNHDA and CDR2 SQIVND (reference sequence). The CDR3 reads CASSIGGQGDSPLHF. The CDR3 DNA is TGTGCCAGTAGTATCGGGGGACAGGGCGATTCACCCCTCCACTTT.

The chain employs TRBV18 and TRBJ1-1, with D tentatively TRBD1 (6 bases). The CDR3 length is 12 residues. The germline V gene encodes CDR1 KGHSH and CDR2 LQKENI. V was cut by 5 bases and J by 11 bases, with 15 bases left in between. CDR3 in DNA: TGTGCCAGCTCAGTGGAACAGGGTTCGGCTTTCTTT. This codes for CASSVEQGSAFF.

This chain connects TRBV7-9 to TRBJ1-1; maybe TRBD1 (6 bases). Germline lookup yields CDR1 SEHNR and CDR2 FQNEAQ (reference sequence). The CDR3 contains 16 residues. Between the trimmed V and J ends, which lost 5 bases and 1 base, there was a span of 17 bases. CDR3 loop: CASSPSTGLGNTEAFF. CDR3 DNA: TGTGCCAGCAGCCCGTCTACAGGGCTAGGGAACACTGAAGCTTTCTTT.

V and J are TRBV7-2 and TRBJ2-2; possible D gene TRBD1, 5 bases. CDR3 size: 15 residues. V was trimmed by 6 bases and J by 4 bases, leaving 15 bases between them. CDR1 and CDR2 (germline): SGHTA, FQGNSA. CDR3 nucleotide sequence: TGTGCCAGCAGTCCTAGGGCAGGGTCCACCGGGGAGCTGTTTTTT. It translates to CASSPRAGSTGELFF.

The chain couples TRBV27 to TRBJ2-1; the D gene is possibly TRBD2 (5 bases). Looked up from germline, CDR1 is MNHEY and CDR2 is SMNVEV (reference sequence). This CDR3 has 17 residues. Trimming cost V 0 bases and J 0 bases, with 12 bases left between them. In DNA, the CDR3 is TGTGCCAGCAGTTTATCCGGGCGGGCCATCTCCTACAATGAGCAGTTCTTC. Translation gives CASSLSGRAISYNEQFF.

The chain has TRBV2 and TRBJ2-7, with TRBD1 identical over 8 bases. This CDR3 comprises 12 residues. Germline trimming cut 3 bases from V and 6 bases from J; bases unmatched to any gene: 1. Germline lookup yields CDR1 SNHLY and CDR2 FYNNEI. This chain's CDR3 is CASSDRGLEQYF. CDR3 nucleotide sequence: TGTGCCAGCAGTGACAGGGGGCTCGAGCAGTACTTC.

This chain uses TRBV9 with TRBJ2-5; D gene unclear. Looked up from germline, CDR1 is SGDLS and CDR2 is YYNGEE. Trimming removed 0 bases from V and 7 bases from J, with 13 bases in between. CDR3 length: 14 amino acids. CDR3 DNA sequence: TGTGCCAGCAGCGTAGAAGGAGTAATAGGGACCCAGTACTTC. This codes for CASSVEGVIGTQYF.

This clone was recorded a few times. V usage is TRBV19 and J usage is TRBJ1-1; D might be TRBD1 (6 bases). The CDR3 runs to 16 residues. Germline V gives CDR1 LNHDA, CDR2 SQIVND (reference sequence). The V end lost 7 bases, the J end lost 2 bases, and 20 bases lay between the germline ends. The CDR3 DNA reads TGTGCCAGTACTCTTGGGGGCTCATCCGCAAACACTGAAGCTTTCTTT. This gives the protein CASTLGGSSANTEAFF. Full variable domain (outside the CDR3, taken from reference TRBV19 and TRBJ1-1): DGGITQSPKYLFRKEGQNVTLSCEQNLNHDAMYWYRQDPGQGLRLIYYSQIVNDFQKGDIAEGYSVSREKKESFPLTVTSAQKNPTAFYLCASTLGGSSANTEAFFGQGTRLTVV.

The chain carries TRBV30 and TRBJ2-1, with 11 bases matching TRBD2. V gave up 8 bases and J gave up 3 bases; unmatched junction bases: 3. CDR1 and CDR2 from the germline V gene are GTSNPN and SVGIG (reference sequence). The CDR3 spans 13 residues. CDR3 nucleotide sequence: TGTGCCATTAGCGGGGGGGGCTACAATGAGCAGTTCTTC. Translation: CAISGGGYNEQFF.

The rearrangement links TRBV27 to TRBJ1-1; 12 nucleotides align to TRBD1. V lost 9 bases, J lost 4 bases, and 12 bases stayed unmatched. Germline CDR1 and CDR2: MNHEY and SMNVEV (reference sequence). This CDR3 contains 16 residues. Here the CDR3 DNA reads TGTGCCAGTTCCGGGACAGGGGGCGTGGAAGGCACTGAAGCTTTCTTT. It encodes CASSGTGGVEGTEAFF.

This clone was found a few times. This same CDR3 is encoded by further DNA sequences in the sample. The chain links TRBV5-1 to TRBJ1-1; D remains unclear. This CDR3 has 13 amino acids. Trimming took off 0 bases at V and 0 bases at J, with 3 bases between the two ends. CDR1 and CDR2 (germline): SGHRS, YFSETQ. The DNA of the CDR3 is TGCGCCAGCAGCTTGGCAGTGAACACTGAAGCTTTCTTT. Protein sequence: CASSLAVNTEAFF.

This rearrangement joins TRBV6-5 to TRBJ2-2; 9 nucleotides align to TRBD2. The CDR3 length is 15 residues. Germline lookup yields CDR1 MNHEY and CDR2 SVGAGI. J was trimmed by 7 bases and V by 8 bases; bases with no gene match: 11. Here the CDR3 reads CASWVSSGVSGELFF. CDR3 DNA: TGTGCCAGCTGGGTCTCTAGCGGGGTTAGCGGGGAGCTGTTTTTT.

This chain uses TRBV28 with TRBJ2-7; TRBD1 matches 7 bases. This CDR3 spans 14 amino acids. Unmatched junction bases numbered 7, after V lost 6 bases and J lost 2 bases. Looked up from germline, CDR1 is MDHEN and CDR2 is SYDVKM. The CDR3 DNA sequence: TGTGCCAGCAGGCCCCGGGACAGAACCTACGAGCAGTACTTC. This translates into CASRPRDRTYEQYF. The whole variable domain, filled in from reference TRBV28 and TRBJ2-7, reads DVKVTQSSRYLVKRTGEKVFLECVQDMDHENMFWYRQDPGLGLRLIYFSYDVKMKEKGDIPEGYSVSREKKERFSLILESASTNQTSMYLCASRPRDRTYEQYFGPGTRLTVT.

The rearrangement uses TRBV19 and TRBJ1-5, with D maybe TRBD1 (6 bases). Germline V gene data show CDR1 as LNHDA and CDR2 as SQIVND (reference sequence). The CDR3 has 15 amino acids. The V gene lost 6 bases and the J gene lost 1 base, with 13 bases spanning the gap. DNA of the CDR3: TGTGCCAGTAGAGTACTAGGGGGAAGCAATCAGCCCCAGCATTTT. Protein product: CASRVLGGSNQPQHF.